Presented here are 24 T cell receptor beta chains from one specimen sequenced in a study of T cells in Graves' hyperthyroidism and ophthalmopathy. The TCR beta CDR3 regions underwent amplification using RNA transcripts as the source. HTBI primers were employed in a first-round RT-PCR of the TCR CDR3. MiXCR, run by TCRdb on the multiplex PCR reads, gives a single entry per CDR3 protein. The sample lists about 480,000 distinct CDR3 sequences; roughly 24% were seen once. The sequencing sample was made of blood. Receptors originate from a woman aged 30 to 39 with Graves' ophthalmopathy.

The chain recombines TRBV28 with TRBJ1-5; D not certain. The length of the CDR3 is 15 residues. Looked up from germline, CDR1 is MDHEN and CDR2 is SYDVKM. Trimming took 2 bases from V and 2 from J, leaving 10 bases between them. The CDR3 DNA sequence: TGTGCCAGCAGTTTAGTGGATTTTGGCAATCAGCCCCAGCATTTT. Translation: CASSLVDFGNQPQHF.

This clonotype was counted many times. J is TRBJ2-5 and V is TRBV12-3 or TRBV12-4; D is possibly TRBD1 or TRBD2 (5 bases each). The CDR3 totals 11 residues. Trimming pared 4 bases from V and 5 bases from J, leaving 5 bases between. CDR3 in amino acids: CASSWGETQYF. The CDR3 bases are TGTGCCAGCAGTTGGGGGGAGACCCAGTACTTC.

This clonotype was observed many times. V usage is TRBV27 and J usage is TRBJ1-5; D may be TRBD1 (5 bases). The CDR3 length is 16 residues. In germline, CDR1 is MNHEY, CDR2 SMNVEV (reference sequence). The germline V and J ends were trimmed by 3 bases and 0 bases, with 12 bases remaining between them. The CDR3 coding sequence is TGTGCCAGCAGTTTGCAGGGCGGGGGTAGCAATCAGCCCCAGCATTTT. Residues: CASSLQGGGSNQPQHF.

This chain uses TRBV5-5 with TRBJ2-7, with 13 positions matching TRBD2. Germline CDR1 SGHKS, CDR2 YYEKEE (reference sequence). J was trimmed by 4 bases and V by 1 base; bases with no gene match: 5. The CDR3 sequence is 16 residues long. The CDR3 DNA reads as TGTGCCAGCAGCTTGTCGGGGACTAGCGGGGCTTACGAGCAGTACTTC. Translating gives CASSLSGTSGAYEQYF. The full variable domain, completed using reference TRBV5-5 and TRBJ2-7, is DAGVTQSPTHLIKTRGQQVTLRCSPISGHKSVSWYQQVLGQGPQFIFQYYEKEERGRGNFPDRFSARQFPNYSSELNVNALLLGDSALYLCASSLSGTSGAYEQYFGPGTRLTVT.

This clonotype was recorded at least ten times. The V gene is TRBV27, the J gene TRBJ1-1; D uncertain. Germline lookup yields CDR1 MNHEY and CDR2 SMNVEV (reference sequence). Trimming took 0 bases from V and 0 from J, leaving 8 bases between them. CDR3 length equals 15 residues. CDR3: CASSLSTKMNTEAFF. The CDR3 bases are TGTGCCAGCAGTTTATCGACGAAGATGAACACTGAAGCTTTCTTT.

In its sample, this clonotype was seen many times. J is TRBJ1-5 and V is TRBV6-2 or TRBV6-3, with 7 bases lining up with TRBD1. J was trimmed by 4 bases and V by 2 bases; bases with no gene match: 8. Looked up from germline, CDR1 is MNHEY and CDR2 is SVGEGT. CDR3 length equals 16 residues. This chain's CDR3 is CASSYVIRDSNQPQHF. Here the CDR3 DNA reads TGTGCCAGCAGTTACGTCATCCGGGACAGTAATCAGCCCCAGCATTTT.

Ten or more counts support this clonotype. V and J are TRBV12-3 or TRBV12-4 and TRBJ2-7; D might be TRBD1 or TRBD2, each matching 5 bases. Trimming took off 5 bases at V and 0 bases at J, with 11 bases between the two ends. This CDR3 has 14 amino acids. CDR3 in amino acids: CASSRDLLSYEQYF. Written as DNA, the CDR3 is TGTGCCAGCAGTCGGGACCTACTCTCCTACGAGCAGTACTTC.

Of note for this clonotype: Likely a read error: the CDR3 ends without its conserved phenylalanine or tryptophan. The chain employs TRBV7-3 and TRBJ1-2, with D maybe TRBD1 (6 bases). Trimming took off 5 bases at V and 10 bases at J, with 17 bases between the two ends. This CDR3 spans 13 amino acids. The germline CDR1 and CDR2 sequences are SGHTA and FQGTGA. The CDR3 coding sequence is TGTGCCAGCAGCCCCAGAAGGGGGGTTCTCTACACCCTC. This encodes CASSPRRGVLYTL.

The chain is built from TRBV27 and TRBJ2-7; the match to TRBD1 covers 10 bases. The CDR3 is 16 amino acids. Per the germline V gene, CDR1 is MNHEY and CDR2 is SMNVEV (reference sequence). The ends lost 6 bases at V and 2 bases at J; junction bases unmatched: 10. CDR3 in amino acids: CASSSQRTGGTYEQYF. As DNA, the CDR3 is TGTGCCAGCAGCTCTCAGCGGACAGGGGGAACCTACGAGCAGTACTTC.

This clonotype was detected many times. The V call is TRBV12-3 or TRBV12-4, the J call TRBJ1-2; D is perhaps TRBD1 (6 bases). Trimming cost V 1 base and J 4 bases, with 13 bases left between them. The CDR3 runs 15 residues. The CDR3: CASSLEGETSYGYTF. The CDR3 nucleotides are TGTGCCAGCAGTTTAGAGGGGGAGACTAGCTATGGCTACACCTTC.

This clonotype was picked up a small number of times. The CDR3 DNA reads as TGTGCCAGCAGTCCCGGACAGGCCTTCCATGGCTACACCTTC. It encodes CASSPGQAFHGYTF. J is TRBJ1-2 and V is TRBV28; 7 bases line up with TRBD1. Germline V gene sequence: CDR1 MDHEN, CDR2 SYDVKM. This CDR3 has 14 residues. The junction had 9 bases not matched to a gene; V was cut back by 5 bases and J by 6 bases.

Regarding this clonotype: This could be a read error, since a much larger clone is one nucleotide away. No conserved phenylalanine or tryptophan ends this CDR3, so it is likely a read error. The chain carries TRBV29-1 and TRBJ2-7; 9 nucleotides line up with TRBD1. The germline CDR1 and CDR2 sequences are SQVTM and ANQGSEA. After removal of 6 bases from V and 5 bases from J, the junction contained 14 bases not matched to a gene. CDR3 length equals 15 residues. CDR3 region: CSVEGTGKEGNEQYL. The CDR3 nucleotides are TGCAGCGTAGAGGGGACAGGGAAAGAGGGGAACGAGCAGTACCTC.

This clonotype was seen ten or more times. The junction departs from germline at one end; a sequencing error may be responsible. The chain carries TRBV20-1 and TRBJ1-2; possible D gene TRBD1, 6 bases. CDR1 DFQATT and CDR2 SNEGSKA come from the germline V gene (reference sequence). This CDR3 is 12 amino acids long. CDR3: CSARDRHYGYTF. CDR3 DNA: TGCAGTGCTCGAGACAGGCACTATGGCTACACCTTC.

This clonotype was counted many times. The rearrangement uses TRBV11-2 and TRBJ2-7; possible D gene TRBD2, 5 bases. Trimming removed 0 bases at V and 2 bases at J, with 17 bases between. Germline lookup yields CDR1 SGHAT and CDR2 FQNNGV. This CDR3 is 17 amino acids long. CDR3 residues: CASSLDVSSALTYEQYF. The CDR3 DNA sequence: TGTGCCAGCAGCTTAGATGTCAGTAGCGCATTAACCTACGAGCAGTACTTC.

This rearrangement joins TRBV20-1 to TRBJ1-1; D is uncertain. V dropped 3 bases and J dropped 1 base, with 12 bases sitting between them. Germline V CDR1 and CDR2: DFQATT, SNEGSKA (reference sequence). The CDR3 contains 14 residues. In DNA, the CDR3 is TGCAGTGCTAGCGGTCGGGGATGGAACACTGAAGCTTTCTTT. It is translated as CSASGRGWNTEAFF.

The chain joins TRBV10-3 to TRBJ2-5; 7 bases match TRBD2. Trimming removed 0 bases from V and 5 bases from J; junction bases left unmatched: 9. Germline V lookup: CDR1 ENHRY, CDR2 SYGVKD. The CDR3 is made up of 16 amino acids. The CDR3 nucleotides are TGTGCCATCAGTGAGTCCGTTGGGACTATGGGGGAGACCCAGTACTTC. Amino acid sequence: CAISESVGTMGETQYF.

CDR3 in amino acids: CASSFVGGNTEAFF. DNA of the CDR3: TGTGCCAGCAGTTTCGTTGGAGGGAACACTGAAGCTTTCTTT. This chain links TRBV12-3 or TRBV12-4 with TRBJ1-1; D remains ambiguous. The V end was cut by 3 bases, the J end by 1 base, with 9 bases between. The CDR3 spans 14 residues.

In its sample, this clonotype was seen many times. The chain uses TRBV6-5 and TRBJ1-5; D might be TRBD1 (5 bases). Deletions cut 7 bases from V and 7 bases from J, with 14 bases between. Germline CDR1 reads MNHEY; CDR2 reads SVGAGI. This CDR3 spans 13 amino acids. The CDR3 nucleotides are TGTGCCAGCACCCCTGGGGGAGGCCAGCCCCAGCATTTT. It translates to CASTPGGGQPQHF.

This clonotype occurred many times. The gene calls are TRBV6-5 and TRBJ2-7; a possible D gene is TRBD1 (6 bases). The CDR3 totals 14 residues. Between the trimmed V and J ends, which lost 4 bases and 2 bases, there was a span of 12 bases. Germline V gives CDR1 MNHEY, CDR2 SVGAGI. The CDR3 spells CASSSPGVTYEQYF. The DNA for the CDR3 is TGTGCCAGCAGTTCTCCAGGGGTTACCTACGAGCAGTACTTC.

This clonotype was seen repeatedly, ten times or more. The V call is TRBV5-4, the J call TRBJ1-2; D gene unclear. V was pared by 1 base and J by 4 bases, with 8 bases between. This CDR3 has 13 amino acids. Germline V gene lookup returns CDR1 SGHNT and CDR2 YYREEE (reference sequence). Here the CDR3 DNA reads TGTGCCAGCAGCTTGAGGTCGTTCTATGGCTACACCTTC. Amino acids: CASSLRSFYGYTF.

The chain recombines TRBV28 with TRBJ1-1; 12 nucleotides align to TRBD1. Germline V gene lookup returns CDR1 MDHEN and CDR2 SYDVKM. The CDR3 spans 15 residues. V gave up 6 bases and J gave up 1 base; unmatched junction bases: 3. The CDR3 sequence is CASRGTGGANTEAFF. CDR3 in DNA: TGTGCCAGCAGGGGGACAGGGGGCGCGAACACTGAAGCTTTCTTT.

The chain joins TRBV24-1 to TRBJ2-5, with D unclear. CDR1 KGHDR and CDR2 SFDVKD come from the germline V gene. The ends were cut back, 3 bases at V and 7 bases at J, with 11 bases in the middle. This CDR3 spans 13 amino acids. The chain's CDR3 is CATSDTAAGTQYF. CDR3 DNA sequence: TGTGCCACCAGTGATACAGCAGCAGGGACCCAGTACTTC.

This chain links TRBV6-1 with TRBJ2-7; TRBD2 aligns across 10 bases. The trim removed 7 bases at V and 2 bases at J, leaving 8 bases unmatched. Germline CDR1 reads MNHNS; CDR2 reads SASEGT. The CDR3 runs 15 residues. This chain's CDR3 is CASTGTSGATYEQYF. The CDR3 DNA sequence: TGTGCCAGCACCGGAACTAGCGGGGCTACCTACGAGCAGTACTTC.

The V and J genes are TRBV27 and TRBJ2-7; D gene unclear. The CDR3 is made up of 12 amino acids. Trimming left V 6 bases short and J 3 bases short, with 9 bases between. Germline CDR1 MNHEY, CDR2 SMNVEV (reference sequence). The CDR3 nucleotides read TGTGCCAGCAGGTCGCTGGGCTACGAGCAGTACTTC. Its protein is CASRSLGYEQYF.